Below, 8 T cell receptor beta chains from the same sample are listed, as sequenced in a study of shared T cell receptors in the human thymus. The protocol was immunoSEQ multiplex PCR, while the TCRdb copy is restricted to in-frame clones and leaves out a portion. In the table there are 550,000 to 800,000 clones, approximately 83% of which are singletons. This sample was also put to use in a study of human thymus T cells.

The sequenced sample was thymocytes. These receptors originate from a girl under three years old with a congenital heart defect.

The V and J genes are TRBV7-9 and TRBJ2-1, with TRBD1 as a possible D gene (6 bases). Germline CDR1 is SEHNR and CDR2 is FQNEAQ (reference sequence). V was cut by 5 bases and J by 1 base, with 15 bases left in between. This CDR3 contains 16 residues. The CDR3 is CASSPNRDTSYNEQFF. The CDR3 DNA reads TGTGCCAGCAGCCCGAACCGGGACACTTCCTACAATGAGCAGTTCTTC. Filled out from reference TRBV7-9 and TRBJ2-1, the complete variable domain reads DTGVSQNPRHKITKRGQNVTFRCDPISEHNRLYWYRQTLGQGPEFLTYFQNEAQLEKSRLLSDRFSAERPKGSFSTLEIQRTEQGDSAMYLCASSPNRDTSYNEQFFGPGTRLTVL.

The chain couples TRBV4-3 to TRBJ2-7; 9 bases line up with TRBD2. Trimming cost V 4 bases and J 4 bases; bases outside gene matches: 8. Germline CDR1 LGHNA, CDR2 YSLEER. The CDR3 extends over 15 amino acids. In DNA, the CDR3 is TGCGCCAGCAGCCGCCTCATGCTAGCGGGGTACGAGCAGTACTTC. It translates to CASSRLMLAGYEQYF.

This clone occurred once. The V call is TRBV4-3, the J call TRBJ2-1, with TRBD1 identical over 9 bases. CDR1 is LGHNA, CDR2 YSLEER, per germline. The CDR3 is 16 amino acids. V gave up 1 base and J gave up 3 bases; unmatched junction bases: 4. The CDR3: CASSQGGTGIYNEQFF. CDR3 DNA sequence: TGCGCCAGCAGCCAAGGAGGGACAGGGATCTACAATGAGCAGTTCTTC.

This clone was detected a few times. Without the conserved terminal phenylalanine or tryptophan, this CDR3 likely stems from a read error. No DNA is shown, since the ends of the CDR3 on it are uncertain; the CDR3 is the one TCRdb lists. V is TRBV20-1 and J is TRBJ1-1. The CDR3 comprises 11 residues, both ends counted. The germline gives CDR1 DFQATT, CDR2 SNEGSKA (reference sequence). The CDR3 protein is CSARGGWRESI.

This clone has only one observation. V gene TRBV19 combines with J gene TRBJ2-7, with D possibly matching TRBD1 (6 bases). Deletions cut 5 bases from V and 6 bases from J, with 20 bases between. This CDR3 has 15 amino acids. Germline loops: CDR1 LNHDA, CDR2 SQIVND (reference sequence). The CDR3 DNA is TGTGCCAGTAGTCCGATACCTACCTCCAGGGGCGAGCAGTACTTC. The encoded protein is CASSPIPTSRGEQYF.

The chain has TRBV28 and TRBJ1-3; D is ambiguous. The CDR3 length is 14 residues. The germline gives CDR1 MDHEN, CDR2 SYDVKM. Trimming left V 6 bases short and J 6 bases short, with 15 bases between. The CDR3 DNA sequence: TGTGCCAGCAGGCGGAGGTGGTTGGAAAACACCATATATTTT. The encoded protein is CASRRRWLENTIYF.

The rearrangement joins TRBV9 to TRBJ2-2, with D possibly being TRBD2 (6 bases). The CDR3 loop spans 16 amino acids. CDR1 SGDLS and CDR2 YYNGEE come from the germline V gene. Trimming stripped 1 base from V and 7 bases from J, with 17 bases between. In nucleotides, the CDR3 is TGTGCCAGCAGCGTAAAGGAGTCATCGGGGGACGGGGAGCTGTTTTTT. Protein product: CASSVKESSGDGELFF.

This chain joins TRBV2 and TRBJ2-7; TRBD2 is a possible D gene (6 bases). This CDR3 region has 13 residues. Trimming took 7 bases from V and 2 from J, leaving 12 bases between them. CDR1 is SNHLY, CDR2 FYNNEI, per germline. The chain's CDR3 is CASTRGTTYEQYF. The CDR3 DNA is TGTGCCAGCACCCGCGGGACCACCTACGAGCAGTACTTC.